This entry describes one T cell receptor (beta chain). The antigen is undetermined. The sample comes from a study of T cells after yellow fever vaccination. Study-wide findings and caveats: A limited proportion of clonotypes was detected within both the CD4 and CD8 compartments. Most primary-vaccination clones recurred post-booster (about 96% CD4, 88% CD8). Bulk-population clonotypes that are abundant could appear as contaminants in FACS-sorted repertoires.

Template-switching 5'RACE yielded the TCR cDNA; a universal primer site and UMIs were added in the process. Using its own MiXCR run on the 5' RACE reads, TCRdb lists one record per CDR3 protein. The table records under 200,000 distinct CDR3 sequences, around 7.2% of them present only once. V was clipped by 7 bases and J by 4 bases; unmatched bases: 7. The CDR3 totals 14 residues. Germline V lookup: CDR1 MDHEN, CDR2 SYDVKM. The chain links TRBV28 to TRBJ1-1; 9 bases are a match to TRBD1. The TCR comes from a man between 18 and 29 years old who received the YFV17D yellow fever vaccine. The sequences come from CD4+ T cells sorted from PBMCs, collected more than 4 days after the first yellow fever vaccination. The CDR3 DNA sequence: TGTGCCAGCACCCTACAGGGGGCCGGCACTGAAGCTTTCTTT. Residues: CASTLQGAGTEAFF.